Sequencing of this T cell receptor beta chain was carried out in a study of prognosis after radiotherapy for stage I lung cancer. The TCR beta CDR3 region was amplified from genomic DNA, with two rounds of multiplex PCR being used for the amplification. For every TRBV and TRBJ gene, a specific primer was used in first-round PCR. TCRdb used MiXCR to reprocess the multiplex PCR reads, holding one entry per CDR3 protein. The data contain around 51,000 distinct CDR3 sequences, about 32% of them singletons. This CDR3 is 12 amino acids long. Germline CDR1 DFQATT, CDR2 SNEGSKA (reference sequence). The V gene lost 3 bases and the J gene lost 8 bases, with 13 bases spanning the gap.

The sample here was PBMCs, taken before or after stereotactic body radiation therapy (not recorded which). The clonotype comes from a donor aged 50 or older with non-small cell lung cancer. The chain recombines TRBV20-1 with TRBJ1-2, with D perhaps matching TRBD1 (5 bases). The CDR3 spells CSASGRVEGYTF. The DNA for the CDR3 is TGCAGTGCTAGTGGCAGGGTAGAAGGCTACACCTTC.